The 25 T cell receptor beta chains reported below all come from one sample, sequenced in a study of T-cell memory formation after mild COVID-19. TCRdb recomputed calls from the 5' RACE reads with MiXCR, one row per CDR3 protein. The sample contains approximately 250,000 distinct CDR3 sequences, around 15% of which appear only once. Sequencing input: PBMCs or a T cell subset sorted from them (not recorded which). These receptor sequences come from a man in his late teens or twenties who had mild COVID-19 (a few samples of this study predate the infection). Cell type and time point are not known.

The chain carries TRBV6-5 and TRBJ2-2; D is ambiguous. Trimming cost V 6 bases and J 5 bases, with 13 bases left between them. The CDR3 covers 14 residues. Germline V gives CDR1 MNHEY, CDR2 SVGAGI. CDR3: CASRDGLRTGELFF. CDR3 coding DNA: TGTGCCAGCAGAGACGGTCTGAGAACCGGGGAGCTGTTTTTT.

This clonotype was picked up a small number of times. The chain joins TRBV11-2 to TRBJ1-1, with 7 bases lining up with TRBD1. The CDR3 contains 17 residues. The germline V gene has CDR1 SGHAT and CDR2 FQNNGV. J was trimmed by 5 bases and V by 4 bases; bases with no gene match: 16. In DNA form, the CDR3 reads TGTGCCAGCAGCTCGGCCCTACAGGGGAGGCGGGGAACTGAAGCTTTCTTT. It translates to CASSSALQGRRGTEAFF.

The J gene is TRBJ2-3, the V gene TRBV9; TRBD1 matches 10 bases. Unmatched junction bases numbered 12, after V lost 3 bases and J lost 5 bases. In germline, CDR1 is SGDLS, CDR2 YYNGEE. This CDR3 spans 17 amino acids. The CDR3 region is CASSATRDRGARDTQYF. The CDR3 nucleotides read TGTGCCAGCAGCGCAACCAGGGACAGGGGAGCTAGAGATACGCAGTATTTT.

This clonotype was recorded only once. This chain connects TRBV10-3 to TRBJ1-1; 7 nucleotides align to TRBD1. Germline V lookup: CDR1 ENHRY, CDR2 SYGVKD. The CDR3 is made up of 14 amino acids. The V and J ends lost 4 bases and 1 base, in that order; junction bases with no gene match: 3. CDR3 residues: CAISGGQANTEAFF. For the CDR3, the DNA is TGTGCCATCAGTGGCGGACAGGCGAACACTGAAGCTTTCTTT.

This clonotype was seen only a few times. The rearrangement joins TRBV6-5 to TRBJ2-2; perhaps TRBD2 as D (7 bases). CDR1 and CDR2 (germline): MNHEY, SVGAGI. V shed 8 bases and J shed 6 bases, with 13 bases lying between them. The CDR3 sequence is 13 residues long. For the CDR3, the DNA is TGTGCCAGCGGGAGGGGGATCGCCGGGGAGCTGTTTTTT. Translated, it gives CASGRGIAGELFF.

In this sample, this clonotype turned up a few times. The CDR3 bases are TGCAGTGCCAGACCCGCTACCCTGATCTCCTACGAGCAGTACGTC. It translates to CSARPATLISYEQYV. This rearrangement joins TRBV20-1 to TRBJ2-7; D is unclear. The CDR3 loop spans 15 amino acids. Between the trimmed V and J ends, which lost 6 bases and 0 bases, there was a span of 18 bases. Germline V gives CDR1 DFQATT, CDR2 SNEGSKA (reference sequence).

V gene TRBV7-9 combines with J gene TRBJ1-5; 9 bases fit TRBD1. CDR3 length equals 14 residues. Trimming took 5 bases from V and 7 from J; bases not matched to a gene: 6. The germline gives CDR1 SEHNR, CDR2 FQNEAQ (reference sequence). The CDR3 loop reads CASSHRDRDQPQHF. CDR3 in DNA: TGTGCCAGCAGCCACCGGGACAGGGACCAGCCCCAGCATTTT.

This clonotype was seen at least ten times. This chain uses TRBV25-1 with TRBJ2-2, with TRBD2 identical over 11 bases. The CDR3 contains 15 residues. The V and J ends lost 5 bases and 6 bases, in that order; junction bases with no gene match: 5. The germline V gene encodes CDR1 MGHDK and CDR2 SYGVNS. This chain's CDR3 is CASSFSGGAPGELFF. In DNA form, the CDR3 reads TGTGCCAGCAGTTTTAGCGGGGGGGCGCCCGGGGAGCTGTTTTTT.

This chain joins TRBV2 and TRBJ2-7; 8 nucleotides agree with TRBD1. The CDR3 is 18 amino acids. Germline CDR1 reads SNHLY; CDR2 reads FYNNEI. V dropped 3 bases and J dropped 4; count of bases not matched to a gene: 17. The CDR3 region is CASSEGQVPLSVGYEQYV. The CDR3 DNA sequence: TGTGCCAGCAGTGAGGGACAGGTTCCCCTGTCCGTGGGGTACGAGCAGTACGTC.

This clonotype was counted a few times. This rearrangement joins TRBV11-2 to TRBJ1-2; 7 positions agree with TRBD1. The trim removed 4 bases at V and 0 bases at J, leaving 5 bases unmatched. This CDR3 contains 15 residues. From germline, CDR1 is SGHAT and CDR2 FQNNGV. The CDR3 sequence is CASSSDRVANYGYTF. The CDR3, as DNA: TGTGCCAGCAGCTCCGACAGGGTTGCTAACTATGGCTACACCTTC.

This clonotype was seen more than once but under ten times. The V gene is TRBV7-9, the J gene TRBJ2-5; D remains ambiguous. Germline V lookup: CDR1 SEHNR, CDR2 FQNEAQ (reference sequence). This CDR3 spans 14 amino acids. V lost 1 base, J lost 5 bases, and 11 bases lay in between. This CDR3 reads CASSLGVLSETQYF. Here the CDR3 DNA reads TGTGCCAGCAGCTTAGGAGTCCTAAGCGAGACCCAGTACTTC.

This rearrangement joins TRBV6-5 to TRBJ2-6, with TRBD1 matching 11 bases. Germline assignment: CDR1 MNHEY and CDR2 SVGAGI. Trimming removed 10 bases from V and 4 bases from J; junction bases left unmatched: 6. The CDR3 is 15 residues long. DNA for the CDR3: TGTGCCATCGGGACAGGGGGGACCGGGGCCAACGTCCTGACTTTC. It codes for CAIGTGGTGANVLTF.

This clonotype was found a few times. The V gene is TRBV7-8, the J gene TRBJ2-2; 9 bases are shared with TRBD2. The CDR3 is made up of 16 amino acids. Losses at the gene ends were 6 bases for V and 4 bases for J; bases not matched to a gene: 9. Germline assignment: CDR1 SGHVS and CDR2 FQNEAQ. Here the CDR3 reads CASSLLAGGTTGELFF. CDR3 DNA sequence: TGTGCCAGCAGTTTATTGGCGGGGGGGACCACCGGGGAGCTGTTTTTT.

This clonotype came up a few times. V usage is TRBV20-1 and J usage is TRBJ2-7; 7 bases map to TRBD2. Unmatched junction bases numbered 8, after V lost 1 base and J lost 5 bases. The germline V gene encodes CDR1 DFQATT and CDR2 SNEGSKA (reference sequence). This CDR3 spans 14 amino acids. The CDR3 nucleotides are TGCAGTGCTAGAGCCTCTAGCGGATTAAACGAGCAGTACGTC. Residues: CSARASSGLNEQYV.

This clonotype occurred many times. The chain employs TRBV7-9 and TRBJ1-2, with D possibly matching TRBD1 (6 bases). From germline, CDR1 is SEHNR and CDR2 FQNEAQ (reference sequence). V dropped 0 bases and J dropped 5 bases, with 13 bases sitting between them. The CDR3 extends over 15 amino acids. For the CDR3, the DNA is TGTGCCAGCAGCTTAGCGAGGCAGGGGACGTATGGCTACACCTTC. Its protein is CASSLARQGTYGYTF.

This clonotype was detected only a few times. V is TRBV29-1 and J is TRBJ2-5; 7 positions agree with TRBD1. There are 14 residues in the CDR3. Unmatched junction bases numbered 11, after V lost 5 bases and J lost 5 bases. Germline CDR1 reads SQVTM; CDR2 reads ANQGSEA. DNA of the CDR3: TGCAGCGTTAGGGGGCCTTGGGTTGAGGAGACCCAGTACTTC. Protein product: CSVRGPWVEETQYF. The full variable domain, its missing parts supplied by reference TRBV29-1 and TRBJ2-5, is SAVISQKPSRDICQRGTSLTIQCQVDSQVTMMFWYRQQPGQSLTLIATANQGSEATYESGFVIDKFPISRPNLTFSTLTVSNMSPEDSSIYLCSVRGPWVEETQYFGPGTRLLVL.

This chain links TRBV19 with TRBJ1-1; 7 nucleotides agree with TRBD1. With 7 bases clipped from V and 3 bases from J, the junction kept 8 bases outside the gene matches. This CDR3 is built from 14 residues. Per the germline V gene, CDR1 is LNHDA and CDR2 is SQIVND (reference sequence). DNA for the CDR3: TGTGCCAGTAACCTAGGGGGCCTGTACACTGAAGCTTTCTTT. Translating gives CASNLGGLYTEAFF.

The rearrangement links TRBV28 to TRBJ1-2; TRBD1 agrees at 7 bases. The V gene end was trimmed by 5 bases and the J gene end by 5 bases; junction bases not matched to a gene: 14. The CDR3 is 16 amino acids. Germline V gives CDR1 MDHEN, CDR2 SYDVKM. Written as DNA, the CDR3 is TGTGCCAGCAGTGCCCCAGGGGGAATTAACGGGTATGGCTACACCTTC. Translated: CASSAPGGINGYGYTF.

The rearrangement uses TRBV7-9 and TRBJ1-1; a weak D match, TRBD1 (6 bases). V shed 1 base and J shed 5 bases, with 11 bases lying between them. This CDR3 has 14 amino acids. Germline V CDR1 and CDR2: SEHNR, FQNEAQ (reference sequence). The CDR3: CASSLGGGETEAFF. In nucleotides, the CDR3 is TGTGCCAGCAGCTTAGGAGGGGGGGAGACTGAAGCTTTCTTT.

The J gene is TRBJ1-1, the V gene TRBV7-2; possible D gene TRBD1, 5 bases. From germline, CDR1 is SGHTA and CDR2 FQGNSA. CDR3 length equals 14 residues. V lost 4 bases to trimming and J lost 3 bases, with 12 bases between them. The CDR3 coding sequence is TGTGCCAGCAGCTGGAGGGGTGGGGACACTGAAGCTTTCTTT. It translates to CASSWRGGDTEAFF.

This CDR3 is CASRVGGLDGYTF. DNA of the CDR3: TGTGCCAGTAGGGTCGGGGGGCTCGATGGCTACACCTTC. The J gene is TRBJ1-2, the V gene TRBV19; D might be TRBD1 (6 bases). This CDR3 contains 13 residues. Germline CDR1 reads LNHDA; CDR2 reads SQIVND (reference sequence). Trimming took off 6 bases at V and 6 bases at J, with 14 bases between the two ends.

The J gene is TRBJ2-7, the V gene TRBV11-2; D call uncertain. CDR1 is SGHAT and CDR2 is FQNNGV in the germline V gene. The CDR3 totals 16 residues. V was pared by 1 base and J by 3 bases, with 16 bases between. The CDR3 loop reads CASSLVGRSQYYEQYF. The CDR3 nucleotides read TGTGCCAGCAGCTTAGTGGGCCGGTCGCAGTACTACGAGCAGTACTTC.

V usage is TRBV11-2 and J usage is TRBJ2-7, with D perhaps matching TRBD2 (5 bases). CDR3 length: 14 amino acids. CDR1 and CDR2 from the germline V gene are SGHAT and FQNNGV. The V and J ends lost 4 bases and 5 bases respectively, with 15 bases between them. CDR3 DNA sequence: TGTGCCAGCAGCTCCCCACGGGGTCGGCACGAGCAGTACTTC. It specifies CASSSPRGRHEQYF. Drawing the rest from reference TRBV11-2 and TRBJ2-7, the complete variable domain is EAGVAQSPRYKIIEKRQSVAFWCNPISGHATLYWYQQILGQGPKLLIQFQNNGVVDDSQLPKDRFSAERLKGVDSTLKIQPAKLEDSAVYLCASSSPRGRHEQYFGPGTRLTVT.

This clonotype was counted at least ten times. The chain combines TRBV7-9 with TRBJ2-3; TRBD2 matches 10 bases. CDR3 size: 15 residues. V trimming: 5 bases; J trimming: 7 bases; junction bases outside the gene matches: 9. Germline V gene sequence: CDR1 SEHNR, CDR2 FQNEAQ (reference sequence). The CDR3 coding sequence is TGTGCCAGCAGCCCCCTAGCGGGGGCTTCCAATACGCAGTATTTT. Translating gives CASSPLAGASNTQYF.

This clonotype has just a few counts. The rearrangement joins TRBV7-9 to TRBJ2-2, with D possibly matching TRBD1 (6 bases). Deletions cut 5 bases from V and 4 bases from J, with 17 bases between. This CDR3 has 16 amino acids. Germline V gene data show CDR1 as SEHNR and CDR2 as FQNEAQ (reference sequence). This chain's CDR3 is CASSPPQGLATGELFF. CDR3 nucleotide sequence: TGTGCCAGCAGCCCGCCGCAGGGGCTGGCCACCGGGGAGCTGTTTTTT.